This entry lists 15 T cell receptor beta chains sequenced from one sample in a study of identical twins. MiXCR was run by TCRdb on the 5' RACE reads, yielding one entry per CDR3 protein. The repertoire holds about 920,000 distinct CDR3 sequences, with about 12% as singletons. A further study also used this sample, focusing on yellow fever vaccine responses in identical twins.

Sequencing was carried out using PBMCs. These receptors all stem from a woman aged 18-29 years in good health.

J is TRBJ2-2 and V is TRBV2, with 7 bases that match TRBD1. V shed 4 bases and J 1 base; nucleotides not matched to a gene: 6. The CDR3 has 16 amino acids. Germline-derived CDR1 and CDR2 are SNHLY and FYNNEI. CDR3 in amino acids: CASSVEGAVNTGELFF. The CDR3 region has the DNA TGTGCCAGCAGTGTCGAGGGGGCCGTGAACACCGGGGAGCTGTTTTTT.

The chain has TRBV20-1 and TRBJ2-1; the match to TRBD2 covers 8 bases. Losses at the gene ends were 7 bases for V and 5 bases for J; bases not matched to a gene: 10. The CDR3 runs 14 residues. Per germline, CDR1 DFQATT and CDR2 SNEGSKA (reference sequence). The CDR3 region is CSEKRAGDNNEQFF. The CDR3 bases are TGCAGTGAAAAAAGAGCGGGGGATAACAATGAGCAGTTCTTC.

The J gene is TRBJ1-6, the V gene TRBV6-4; possibly TRBD1 for D (5 bases). The CDR3 covers 13 residues. Germline CDR1 MRHNA, CDR2 SNTAGT. V lost 2 bases and J 14 bases, leaving 13 bases between the germline ends. The CDR3 here is CASSDGAYLALHF. The CDR3 nucleotides read TGTGCCAGCAGTGACGGGGCCTACCTAGCCCTCCACTTT.

The chain links TRBV6-1 to TRBJ1-4, with 7 nucleotides matching TRBD1. Trimming removed 6 bases from V and 4 bases from J; junction bases left unmatched: 8. This CDR3 is built from 15 residues. Germline CDR1 and CDR2: MNHNS and SASEGT. CDR3 residues: CASRKGTAHNEKLFF. For the CDR3, the DNA is TGTGCCAGCAGAAAGGGGACAGCCCATAATGAAAAACTGTTTTTT.

Many counts were recorded for this clonotype. The rearrangement uses TRBV10-3 and TRBJ2-4, with D possibly TRBD2 on 6 matching bases. Germline-derived CDR1 and CDR2 are ENHRY and SYGVKD. Trimming removed 6 bases at V and 8 bases at J, with 14 bases between. The CDR3 is 13 residues long. CDR3 nucleotide sequence: TGTGCCATCAGCCAAGGAGGGGCTGACATTCAGTACTTC. Translation: CAISQGGADIQYF.

This chain links TRBV24-1 with TRBJ1-1, with D hard to call. The V end was cut by 9 bases, the J end by 1 base, with 11 bases between. This CDR3 region has 13 residues. Germline values: CDR1 KGHDR, CDR2 SFDVKD. The CDR3 DNA follows: TGTGCCACCCGCCTCGGTCAGAACACTGAAGCTTTCTTT. Its translation is CATRLGQNTEAFF.

V usage is TRBV7-9 and J usage is TRBJ2-5; no firm D call. CDR1 is SEHNR and CDR2 is FQNEAQ in the germline V gene (reference sequence). Trimming pared 0 bases from V and 2 bases from J, leaving 7 bases between. This CDR3 spans 14 amino acids. Here the CDR3 DNA reads TGTGCCAGCAGCTTAGCCAGACGGCAAGAGACCCAGTACTTC. Amino acid sequence: CASSLARRQETQYF.

This clonotype showed up many times. J is TRBJ1-5 and V is TRBV28; D possibly corresponds to TRBD1 (6 bases). This CDR3 spans 12 amino acids. Germline values: CDR1 MDHEN, CDR2 SYDVKM. Trimming left V 9 bases short and J 3 bases short, with 9 bases between. This CDR3 is CASQGYNQPQHF. The DNA of the CDR3 is TGTGCCAGTCAGGGGTACAATCAGCCCCAGCATTTT. The full variable domain, completed using reference TRBV28 and TRBJ1-5, is DVKVTQSSRYLVKRTGEKVFLECVQDMDHENMFWYRQDPGLGLRLIYFSYDVKMKEKGDIPEGYSVSREKKERFSLILESASTNQTSMYLCASQGYNQPQHFGDGTRLSIL.

This clonotype was seen at least ten times. V is TRBV12-3 or TRBV12-4 and J is TRBJ2-1, with D possibly matching TRBD2 (6 bases). Trimming stripped 5 bases from V and 7 bases from J, with 12 bases between. CDR3 length: 13 residues. The CDR3 loop is CASSPGGRNEQFF. CDR3 nucleotide sequence: TGTGCCAGCAGTCCCGGAGGGAGGAATGAGCAGTTCTTC.

This clonotype was recorded many times. This chain links TRBV12-3 or TRBV12-4 with TRBJ1-5, with a weak D call TRBD1 (5 bases). The CDR3 contains 15 residues. V lost 8 bases to trimming and J lost 2 bases, with 16 bases between them. In nucleotides, the CDR3 is TGTGCCAGCGGGACTGAGGAGGAGGGCAATCAGCCCCAGCATTTT. It translates to CASGTEEEGNQPQHF.

This clonotype turned up a few times. The rearrangement uses TRBV7-2 and TRBJ2-1; 9 bases match TRBD2. The CDR3 is made up of 16 amino acids. Germline CDR1 reads SGHTA; CDR2 reads FQGNSA. The J segment lost 4 bases and the V segment lost 4 bases, leaving 8 bases of the junction unmatched. CDR3 sequence: CASSYALAGPYNEQFF. In DNA form, the CDR3 reads TGTGCCAGCAGCTACGCTCTAGCGGGACCTTACAATGAGCAGTTCTTC. The full variable domain, rest sourced from reference TRBV7-2 and TRBJ2-1, is GAGVSQSPSNKVTEKGKDVELRCDPISGHTALYWYRQSLGQGLEFLIYFQGNSAPDKSGLPSDRFSAERTGGSVSTLTIQRTQQEDSAVYLCASSYALAGPYNEQFFGPGTRLTVL.

There are a few counts of this clonotype. The rearrangement uses TRBV7-9 and TRBJ1-4, with 8 bases fitting TRBD1. Germline-derived CDR1 and CDR2 are SEHNR and FQNEAQ (reference sequence). The CDR3 runs 14 residues. The J segment lost 8 bases and the V segment lost 4 bases, leaving 6 bases of the junction unmatched. CDR3 amino acids: CASSSTGVREKLFF. Written as DNA, the CDR3 is TGTGCCAGCAGCTCGACAGGGGTTCGGGAAAAACTGTTTTTT.

This clonotype turned up a few times. This chain connects TRBV6-5 to TRBJ1-4; D gene uncertain. The CDR3 is 14 amino acids. The germline gives CDR1 MNHEY, CDR2 SVGAGI. Between the trimmed V and J ends, which lost 0 bases and 8 bases, there was a span of 10 bases. Here the CDR3 reads CASSYSSLREKLFF. For the CDR3, the DNA is TGTGCCAGCAGTTACTCGAGCCTCCGAGAAAAACTGTTTTTT.

This clonotype was seen a few times. This rearrangement joins TRBV25-1 to TRBJ2-2, with D tentatively TRBD1 (5 bases). The CDR3 loop spans 13 amino acids. The germline gives CDR1 MGHDK, CDR2 SYGVNS. Trimming took 1 base from V and 9 from J, leaving 9 bases between them. The CDR3 is CASSELGERELFF. The CDR3 coding sequence is TGTGCCAGCAGTGAATTAGGGGAAAGGGAGCTGTTTTTT.

The V and J genes are TRBV6-4 and TRBJ1-6; possibly TRBD1 for D (6 bases). V was trimmed by 1 base and J by 10 bases, leaving 17 bases between them. The CDR3 is 16 amino acids. CDR1 and CDR2 from the germline V gene are MRHNA and SNTAGT. CDR3 sequence (DNA): TGTGCCAGCAGTGACTGGTCACAGGGTATAGGCTCACCCCTCCACTTT. Its translation: CASSDWSQGIGSPLHF.